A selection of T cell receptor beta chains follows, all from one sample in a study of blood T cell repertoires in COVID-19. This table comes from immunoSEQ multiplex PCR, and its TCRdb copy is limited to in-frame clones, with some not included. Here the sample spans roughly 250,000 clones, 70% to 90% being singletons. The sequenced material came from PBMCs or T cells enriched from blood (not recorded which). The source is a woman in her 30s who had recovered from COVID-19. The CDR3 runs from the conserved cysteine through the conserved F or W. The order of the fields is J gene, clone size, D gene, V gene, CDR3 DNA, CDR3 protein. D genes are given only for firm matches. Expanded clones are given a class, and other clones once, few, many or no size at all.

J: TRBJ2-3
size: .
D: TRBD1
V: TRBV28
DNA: TGTGCCAGCAGTTTTCGGACAGGGGCAGATACGCAGTATTTT
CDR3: CASSFRTGADTQYF

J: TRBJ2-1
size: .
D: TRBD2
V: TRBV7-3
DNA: TGTGCCAGCAGCTTAGCGGGAGACTACAATGAGCAGTTCTTC
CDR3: CASSLAGDYNEQFF

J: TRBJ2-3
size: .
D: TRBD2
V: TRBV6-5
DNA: TGTGCCAGCAGTTACGATCTAGCGGGAGGTAAAGATACGCAGTATTTT
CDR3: CASSYDLAGGKDTQYF

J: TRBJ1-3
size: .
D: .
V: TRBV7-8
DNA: TGTGCCAGCAGCATCACCAGGGGCCCTGGAAACACCATATATTTT
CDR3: CASSITRGPGNTIYF

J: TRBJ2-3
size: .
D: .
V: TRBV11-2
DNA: TGTGCCAGCAAGCCTTCGGGCACAGATACGCAGTATTTT
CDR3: CASKPSGTDTQYF

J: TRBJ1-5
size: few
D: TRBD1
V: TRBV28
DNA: TGTGCCAGCAAACGAGGGGGCGCTCAGCCCCAGCATTTT
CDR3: CASKRGGAQPQHF

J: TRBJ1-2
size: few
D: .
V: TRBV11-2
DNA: TGTGCCAGCAGCTCCTACCTCCTAGGGAGGCGGAATGGCTACACCTTC
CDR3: CASSSYLLGRRNGYTF

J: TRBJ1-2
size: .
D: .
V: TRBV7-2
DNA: TGTGCCAGCAGCTTAGCGCAGGGGATTATGCTTGGCTACACCTTC
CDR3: CASSLAQGIMLGYTF

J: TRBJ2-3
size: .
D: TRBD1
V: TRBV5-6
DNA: TGTGCCAGCAGCACCGGGGACAGGGGGCGAACAGATACGCAGTATTTT
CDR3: CASSTGDRGRTDTQYF

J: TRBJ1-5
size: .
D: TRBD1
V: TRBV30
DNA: TGTGCCTGGAGTTTAAAGGTCGGGACAGGGACTTGGGAAACAAATCAGCCCCAGCATTTT
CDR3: CAWSLKVGTGTWETNQPQHF

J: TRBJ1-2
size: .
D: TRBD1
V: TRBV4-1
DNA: TGCGCCAGCAGCCAAATCCCTCAGGGACAGGGGGATGGCTACACCTTC
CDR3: CASSQIPQGQGDGYTF

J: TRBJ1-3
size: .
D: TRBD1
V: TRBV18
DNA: TGTGCCAGCTCACCAATACCGGGACAGGGGTACTCTGGAAACACCATATATTTT
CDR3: CASSPIPGQGYSGNTIYF

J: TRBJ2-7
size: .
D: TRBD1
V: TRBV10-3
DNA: TGTGCCTCACACAGCGAGGGGGCAAGGTACGAGCAGTACTTC
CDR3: CASHSEGARYEQYF

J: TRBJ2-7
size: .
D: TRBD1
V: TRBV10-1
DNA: TGCGCCAGCAGTGAGGCAGGGGGCGAGCAGTACTTC
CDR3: CASSEAGGEQYF

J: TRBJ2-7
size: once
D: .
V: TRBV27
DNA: TGTGCCAGCAGTTTAGCAGGTAGCTACGAGCAGTACTTC
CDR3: CASSLAGSYEQYF

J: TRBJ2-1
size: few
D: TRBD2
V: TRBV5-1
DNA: TGCGCCACCGGTCTCAGCGGGAGTACGGATGAGCAGTTCTTC
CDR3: CATGLSGSTDEQFF

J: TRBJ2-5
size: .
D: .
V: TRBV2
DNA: TGTGCCAGCAGTTCACCCTACGACTACTCGGCGGGAGAGACCCAGTACTTC
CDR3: CASSSPYDYSAGETQYF

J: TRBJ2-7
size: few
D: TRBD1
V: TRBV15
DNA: TGTGCCACCAGCAGAGAAACAGGGGCCTCAGGCGAGCAGTACTTC
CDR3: CATSRETGASGEQYF

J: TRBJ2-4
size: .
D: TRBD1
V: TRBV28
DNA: TGTGCCAGCAGTTTAGGGACAGGGGGCCAGGCCGAACTCTTC
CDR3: CASSLGTGGQAELF

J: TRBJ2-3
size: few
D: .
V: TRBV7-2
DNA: TGTGCCAGCAAGCAAGGGGTCACAGATACGCAGTATTTT
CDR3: CASKQGVTDTQYF

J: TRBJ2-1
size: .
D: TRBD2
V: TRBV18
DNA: TGTGCCAGCTCACAATCCGGGACTAGCGTCGGCAATGAGCAGTTCTTC
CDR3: CASSQSGTSVGNEQFF

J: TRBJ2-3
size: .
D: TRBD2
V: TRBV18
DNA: TGTGCCAGCTCAGCGGCTAGCGGGAGAATAGATACGCAGTATTTT
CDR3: CASSAASGRIDTQYF

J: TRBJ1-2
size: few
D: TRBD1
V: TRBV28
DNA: TGTGCCAGCAGCCGACAGGGTTACTATGGCTACACCTTC
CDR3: CASSRQGYYGYTF

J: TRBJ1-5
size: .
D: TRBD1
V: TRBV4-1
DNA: TGCGCCAGCAGCCGGGACAGGGTGACTAATCAGCCCCAGCATTTT
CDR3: CASSRDRVTNQPQHF

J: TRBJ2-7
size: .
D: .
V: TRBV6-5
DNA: TGTGCCAGCACCAAAGTCGGGGGCTACGAGCAGTACTTC
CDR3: CASTKVGGYEQYF

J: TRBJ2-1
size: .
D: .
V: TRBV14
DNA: TGTGCCAGCAGCCAAGATCGGGGGATCCTATCCTACAATGAGCAGTTCTTC
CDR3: CASSQDRGILSYNEQFF

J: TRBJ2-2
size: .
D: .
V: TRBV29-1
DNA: TGCAGCGTTGAAGTTGCGGACAGAGGGACCGGGGAGCTGTTTTTT
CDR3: CSVEVADRGTGELFF

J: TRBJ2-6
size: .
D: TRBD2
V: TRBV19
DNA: TGTGCCAGTAAACTAGCGGGACTCTTCTCTGGGGCCAACGTCCTGACTTTC
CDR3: CASKLAGLFSGANVLTF

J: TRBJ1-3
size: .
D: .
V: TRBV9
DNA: TGTGCCAGCAGCCCTCACCCTTGGGAGGAGGGATCAGGAAACACCATATATTTT
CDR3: CASSPHPWEEGSGNTIYF

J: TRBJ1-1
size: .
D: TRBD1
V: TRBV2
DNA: TGTGCCAGCAGAATTATGACAGGGGGAACTGAAGCTTTCTTT
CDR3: CASRIMTGGTEAFF

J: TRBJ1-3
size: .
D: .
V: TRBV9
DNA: TGTGCCAGCAGCGTAGGGCAGGCTGGAAACACCATATATTTT
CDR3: CASSVGQAGNTIYF

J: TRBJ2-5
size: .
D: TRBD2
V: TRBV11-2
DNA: TGTGCCAGCAGCTTAAGTCTAGCGGGCCCCCAAGAGACCCAGTACTTC
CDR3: CASSLSLAGPQETQYF

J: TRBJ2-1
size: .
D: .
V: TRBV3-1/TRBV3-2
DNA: TGTGCCAGCAGCCAAGGGGAGGCTAGCCGCTACAATGAGCAGTTCTTC
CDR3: CASSQGEASRYNEQFF

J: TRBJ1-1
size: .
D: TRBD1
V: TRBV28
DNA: TGTGCCACCCGTTGGGGGTTGCGGACAGGGCCGGACACTGAAGCTTTCTTT
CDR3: CATRWGLRTGPDTEAFF

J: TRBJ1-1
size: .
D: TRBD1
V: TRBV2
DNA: TGTGCCAGCAGTGAAGGCAGGGGGGAAGCTTTCTTT
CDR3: CASSEGRGEAFF